The 3 T cell receptor beta chains below all came from one sample that was sequenced in a study of radiotherapy plus CTLA-4 blockade in lung cancer. Profiling relied on immunoSEQ multiplex PCR, and the TCRdb table lists in-frame clones only, not all of them. The sample consists of about 45,000 clones, 73% of them appearing once. Source: peripheral blood, taken from a patient treated with radiotherapy plus ipilimumab. Receptors originate from a human donor with non-small cell lung cancer who had a complete response to radiotherapy plus ipilimumab.

This chain joins TRBV5-1 and TRBJ2-1; no reliable D call. Germline values: CDR1 SGHRS, CDR2 YFSETQ. The length of the CDR3 is 15 residues. V shed 3 bases and J shed 0 bases, with 10 bases lying between them. The CDR3 reads CASSSAESSYNEQFF. The CDR3 DNA reads as TGCGCCAGCAGCTCGGCGGAAAGCTCCTACAATGAGCAGTTCTTC.

The rearrangement joins TRBV10-2 to TRBJ2-7; 10 bases match TRBD1. CDR1 WSHSY and CDR2 SAAADI come from the germline V gene. J lost 6 bases, V lost 7 bases, and 9 bases had no gene match. This CDR3 region has 14 residues. CDR3 protein: CASMLGTGEGEQYF. The CDR3 DNA sequence: TGCGCCAGCATGTTGGGGACAGGGGAGGGCGAGCAGTACTTC.

This clone has just a few counts. This chain connects TRBV10-3 to TRBJ1-5, with D possibly being TRBD1 (6 bases). The CDR3 length is 15 residues. V lost 7 bases, J lost 2 bases, and 15 bases lay in between. Germline loops: CDR1 ENHRY, CDR2 SYGVKD. This chain's CDR3 is CAIKGGQGGNQPQHF. DNA of the CDR3: TGTGCCATCAAGGGGGGGCAGGGTGGCAATCAGCCCCAGCATTTT.